A selection of T cell receptor beta chains follows, all from one sample in a study of cytomegalovirus exposure and HLA in healthy donors. Here immunoSEQ multiplex PCR was the method, and the copy in TCRdb shows in-frame clones only, minus some. The sample lists 100,000 or so clones; more than 60% were seen once. The sample was PBMCs. These receptor sequences come from a woman between 18 and 30 years old in good health and CMV-seropositive. Both conserved end residues are part of each CDR3. Each record gives: D gene, V gene, clone size, J gene, CDR3 DNA, CDR3 protein. A D gene is named only where the DNA matches it firmly. Size tells how often a clone was seen (once, few, many) or the class of an expanded clone, and some rows leave it out.

D gene: TRBD1
V gene: TRBV7-7
clone size: once
J gene: TRBJ2-5
CDR3 DNA: TGTGCTAGCAGCTTAGACAGGGCCCAAGAGACCCAGTACTTC
CDR3 protein: CASSLDRAQETQYF

D gene: NA
V gene: TRBV30
clone size: few
J gene: TRBJ2-2
CDR3 DNA: TGTGCCTGGAGTGTACCCGGGGCCGGGGAGCTGTTTTTT
CDR3 protein: CAWSVPGAGELFF

D gene: NA
V gene: TRBV25-1
clone size: few
J gene: TRBJ2-1
CDR3 DNA: TGTGCCAGCAGTGGACCAGCAGCAGGAGGTGAGCAGTTCTTC
CDR3 protein: CASSGPAAGGEQFF

D gene: TRBD2
V gene: TRBV19
clone size: NA
J gene: TRBJ2-7
CDR3 DNA: TGTGCCAGTAGCACCCTAGCGGGAGGCGAGCAGTACTTC
CDR3 protein: CASSTLAGGEQYF

D gene: TRBD2
V gene: TRBV7-2
clone size: NA
J gene: TRBJ2-7
CDR3 DNA: TGTGCCAGCAGCTTAGTCGGTAGCGGGAGCTACGAGCAGTACTTC
CDR3 protein: CASSLVGSGSYEQYF

D gene: NA
V gene: TRBV28
clone size: NA
J gene: TRBJ2-7
CDR3 DNA: TGTGCCAGCAGTTTTGGCCTGGGCTACCTCTACGAGCAGTACTTC
CDR3 protein: CASSFGLGYLYEQYF

D gene: TRBD1
V gene: TRBV11-2
clone size: NA
J gene: TRBJ2-2
CDR3 DNA: TGTGCCAGCAGCTTCCGACAGGGGGGCGGGGAGCTGTTTTTT
CDR3 protein: CASSFRQGGGELFF

D gene: TRBD1
V gene: TRBV29-1
clone size: NA
J gene: TRBJ1-1
CDR3 DNA: TGCAGCCTAGGAGGGACAGGGGACACTGAAGCTTTCTTT
CDR3 protein: CSLGGTGDTEAFF

D gene: NA
V gene: TRBV6-5
clone size: few
J gene: TRBJ2-7
CDR3 DNA: TGTGCCAGCAACCGAGCGGCCTCCTACGAGCAGTACTTC
CDR3 protein: CASNRAASYEQYF

D gene: NA
V gene: TRBV10-3
clone size: NA
J gene: TRBJ1-2
CDR3 DNA: TGTGCCATCAGTGAGCCAGGGGTTAGGACAGAGGGGCTACATGGCTACACCTTC
CDR3 protein: CAISEPGVRTEGLHGYTF

D gene: TRBD1
V gene: TRBV5-1
clone size: NA
J gene: TRBJ1-1
CDR3 DNA: TGCGCCAGCAGCCCGGGACAGGGGGCCACTGAAGCTTTCTTT
CDR3 protein: CASSPGQGATEAFF

D gene: TRBD2
V gene: TRBV19
clone size: NA
J gene: TRBJ2-2
CDR3 DNA: TGTGCCAGTACCGCTTCGGGTTTTGCTAGCGGCAACACCGGGGAGCTGTTTTTT
CDR3 protein: CASTASGFASGNTGELFF

D gene: TRBD1
V gene: TRBV7-9
clone size: NA
J gene: TRBJ2-3
CDR3 DNA: TGTGCCAGCAGCCCCGGGACAGGCCCAGATACGCAGTATTTT
CDR3 protein: CASSPGTGPDTQYF

D gene: NA
V gene: TRBV6-4
clone size: NA
J gene: TRBJ1-5
CDR3 DNA: TGTGCCAGCAGTGACTCCGGTGGTAGGGGGCCCCAGCATTTT
CDR3 protein: CASSDSGGRGPQHF

D gene: NA
V gene: TRBV11-3
clone size: NA
J gene: TRBJ2-7
CDR3 DNA: TGTGCCAGCAGCTTAGGGAGGGGAGCCTTGGAGCAGTACTTC
CDR3 protein: CASSLGRGALEQYF

D gene: TRBD1
V gene: TRBV25-1
clone size: once
J gene: TRBJ2-7
CDR3 DNA: TGTGCCAGCAGTGAATGGGGGTGGACAGGGGGAAACGAGCAGTACTTC
CDR3 protein: CASSEWGWTGGNEQYF

D gene: TRBD2
V gene: TRBV10-3
clone size: NA
J gene: TRBJ2-7
CDR3 DNA: TGTGCCATCAATACGGGGGGATCCTACGAGCAGTACTTC
CDR3 protein: CAINTGGSYEQYF

D gene: TRBD2
V gene: TRBV18
clone size: NA
J gene: TRBJ2-7
CDR3 DNA: TGTGCCAGCTCACAAGGGACTAGCGGGAGTTCATACGAGCAGTACTTC
CDR3 protein: CASSQGTSGSSYEQYF

D gene: TRBD2
V gene: TRBV30
clone size: NA
J gene: TRBJ2-2
CDR3 DNA: TGTGCCTGGAGTAGACTAGCAGCGAACACCGGGGAGCTGTTTTTT
CDR3 protein: CAWSRLAANTGELFF

D gene: TRBD1
V gene: TRBV7-2
clone size: NA
J gene: TRBJ2-7
CDR3 DNA: TGTGCCAGCAGCGGGCCCGACAGGGCGTACGAGCAGTACTTC
CDR3 protein: CASSGPDRAYEQYF

D gene: NA
V gene: TRBV2
clone size: NA
J gene: TRBJ2-5
CDR3 DNA: TGTGCCACCGCTGGGGGGGGCTGGAAGGAGACCCAGTACTTC
CDR3 protein: CATAGGGWKETQYF

D gene: TRBD1
V gene: TRBV19
clone size: NA
J gene: TRBJ2-2
CDR3 DNA: TGTGCCAGTAGTGATCCGGGACAGGGGACCGGGGAGCTGTTTTTT
CDR3 protein: CASSDPGQGTGELFF

D gene: NA
V gene: TRBV9
clone size: NA
J gene: TRBJ1-1
CDR3 DNA: TGTGCCAGCAGCGTAGGGTCTGGACACAACACTGAAGCTTTCTTT
CDR3 protein: CASSVGSGHNTEAFF

D gene: NA
V gene: TRBV30
clone size: few
J gene: TRBJ1-2
CDR3 DNA: TGTGCCTGGAGGGTTTACTCCGGGAGCTACACCTTC
CDR3 protein: CAWRVYSGSYTF

D gene: TRBD2
V gene: TRBV7-3
clone size: NA
J gene: TRBJ2-2
CDR3 DNA: TGTGCCAGCAGCCCTCTAGCGGGAACCGGGGAGCTGTTTTTT
CDR3 protein: CASSPLAGTGELFF

D gene: TRBD2
V gene: TRBV30
clone size: NA
J gene: TRBJ2-3
CDR3 DNA: TGTGCCTGGAGTGGTCTAGACGGGACTAATCCAGATACGCAGTATTTT
CDR3 protein: CAWSGLDGTNPDTQYF

D gene: TRBD1
V gene: TRBV6-6
clone size: NA
J gene: TRBJ1-2
CDR3 DNA: TGTGCCAGCAGTTACTCGACAGGGGACTATGGCTACACCTTC
CDR3 protein: CASSYSTGDYGYTF

D gene: NA
V gene: TRBV21-1
clone size: few
J gene: TRBJ2-3
CDR3 DNA: TGTGCCAGCAGCAACTCTACTAGCTCGCATACGCAGTATTTT
CDR3 protein: CASSNSTSSHTQYF

D gene: TRBD1
V gene: TRBV19
clone size: few
J gene: TRBJ2-7
CDR3 DNA: TGTGCCAGTAGTAGGGGACAGGGTAGTAACTACGAGCAGTACTTC
CDR3 protein: CASSRGQGSNYEQYF

D gene: TRBD1
V gene: TRBV12-5
clone size: NA
J gene: TRBJ2-5
CDR3 DNA: TGTGCTAGTGGTTTGGGGACAGGGGGGGTGGTAGAGACCCAGTACTTC
CDR3 protein: CASGLGTGGVVETQYF

D gene: TRBD2
V gene: TRBV5-6
clone size: NA
J gene: TRBJ2-7
CDR3 DNA: TGTGCCAGCAGCGCCCCCGGGACTAGCGCTCCAGACGAGCAGTACTTC
CDR3 protein: CASSAPGTSAPDEQYF

D gene: NA
V gene: TRBV12-5
clone size: NA
J gene: TRBJ2-3
CDR3 DNA: TGTGCTAGTGGTTTGGGTCAGGGTATGATTGATACGCAGTATTTT
CDR3 protein: CASGLGQGMIDTQYF

D gene: NA
V gene: TRBV5-1
clone size: NA
J gene: TRBJ2-1
CDR3 DNA: TGCGCCAGCAGCTCCACTGGTATCTCCTACAATGAGCAGTTCTTC
CDR3 protein: CASSSTGISYNEQFF